A selection of T cell receptor beta chains follows, all from one sample in a study of cytomegalovirus exposure and HLA in healthy donors. Profiled with immunoSEQ multiplex PCR; TCRdb holds only in-frame clones, not every one. The table records about 190,000 clones, around 86% of them present only once. Sample: PBMCs. Source of these receptors: a man aged 25-45 years in good health and CMV-seronegative. Both conserved end residues are trimmed from each CDR3. A D gene is named only where the DNA matches it firmly.

J gene | V gene | CDR3 length | D gene | CDR3 protein
TRBJ1-6 | TRBV7-2 | 13 | TRBD1 | ASSLGGTGGSPLH
TRBJ2-2 | TRBV4-1 | 13 | TRBD1 | ASNHGTGNTGELF
. | TRBV2 | 12 | TRBD2 | ASSETGGPYEQY
TRBJ2-7 | TRBV6-1 | 10 | . | VSSDGDYEQY
TRBJ2-1 | TRBV10-3 | 14 | TRBD2 | AISESGGRVLDEQF
TRBJ2-7 | TRBV19 | 10 | . | ASSIGGYEQY
TRBJ2-7 | TRBV27 | 12 | TRBD1 | ASSPGRQGYEQY
TRBJ1-5 | TRBV4-2 | 12 | . | ASSQGTVDQPQH
TRBJ1-1 | TRBV16 | 12 | . | ASSQSGAGAEAF
TRBJ1-3 | TRBV19 | 13 | TRBD1 | ASSSDRVKRNTIY
TRBJ1-4 | TRBV7-2 | 13 | . | ASSLVQGTNEKLF
TRBJ1-2 | TRBV6-5 | 12 | TRBD1 | ASLNPGQGYGYT
TRBJ2-7 | TRBV7-2 | 16 | TRBD2 | ASSLAFTTSGRNYEQY
TRBJ2-7 | TRBV21-1 | 7 | . | AGGSEQY
TRBJ1-1 | TRBV5-8 | 11 | . | ASSGDLRGRAF
TRBJ2-1 | TRBV2 | 13 | TRBD2 | ASREDSGTRREQF
TRBJ2-1 | TRBV5-4 | 13 | TRBD2 | ASSPAGGPWGEQF
TRBJ1-3 | TRBV27 | 13 | . | ASSVRWGLGNTIY
TRBJ2-6 | TRBV27 | 15 | TRBD1 | ASSSRPDRAGANVLT
TRBJ1-5 | TRBV28 | 16 | . | ASSSISRLRRGSQPQH
TRBJ2-7 | TRBV7-8 | 13 | . | ASSSPEKRTYEQY
TRBJ1-5 | TRBV5-1 | 14 | TRBD1 | ASSLWTDRGSQPQH
TRBJ2-7 | TRBV6-5 | 12 | TRBD2 | ATARASGTYEQY
TRBJ1-6 | TRBV30 | 11 | . | AWTVSDLSPLH
TRBJ2-3 | TRBV6-5 | 13 | TRBD2 | ASRLGREAGGTQY
TRBJ2-7 | TRBV20-1 | 9 | TRBD2 | SATMGEGPI
TRBJ2-7 | TRBV6-6 | 11 | . | ASSRGCSYEQY
TRBJ1-3 | TRBV7-2 | 14 | TRBD1 | ASSRTGPNSGNTIY
TRBJ1-5 | TRBV6-5 | 13 | TRBD1 | ASSGDRGETQPQH
TRBJ2-5 | TRBV29-1 | 11 | . | SVGRVLSETQY
TRBJ2-4 | TRBV5-1 | 14 | TRBD1 | ASSPAGTGGRNSQY
TRBJ1-1 | TRBV29-1 | 10 | . | SVGRGNTEAF